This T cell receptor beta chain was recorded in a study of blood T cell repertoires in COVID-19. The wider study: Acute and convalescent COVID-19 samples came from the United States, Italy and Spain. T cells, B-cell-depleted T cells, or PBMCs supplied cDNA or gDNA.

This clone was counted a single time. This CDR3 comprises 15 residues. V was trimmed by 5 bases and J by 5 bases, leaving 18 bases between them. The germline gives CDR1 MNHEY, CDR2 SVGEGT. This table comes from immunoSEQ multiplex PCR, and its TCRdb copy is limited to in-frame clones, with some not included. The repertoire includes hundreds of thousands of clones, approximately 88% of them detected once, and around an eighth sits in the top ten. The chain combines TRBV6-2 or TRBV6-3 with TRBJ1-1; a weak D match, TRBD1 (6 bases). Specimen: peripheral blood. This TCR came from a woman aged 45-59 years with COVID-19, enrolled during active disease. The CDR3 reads CASSDHQGRTTEAFF. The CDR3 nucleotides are TGTGCCAGCAGTGATCACCAGGGGCGGACAACTGAAGCTTTCTTT.